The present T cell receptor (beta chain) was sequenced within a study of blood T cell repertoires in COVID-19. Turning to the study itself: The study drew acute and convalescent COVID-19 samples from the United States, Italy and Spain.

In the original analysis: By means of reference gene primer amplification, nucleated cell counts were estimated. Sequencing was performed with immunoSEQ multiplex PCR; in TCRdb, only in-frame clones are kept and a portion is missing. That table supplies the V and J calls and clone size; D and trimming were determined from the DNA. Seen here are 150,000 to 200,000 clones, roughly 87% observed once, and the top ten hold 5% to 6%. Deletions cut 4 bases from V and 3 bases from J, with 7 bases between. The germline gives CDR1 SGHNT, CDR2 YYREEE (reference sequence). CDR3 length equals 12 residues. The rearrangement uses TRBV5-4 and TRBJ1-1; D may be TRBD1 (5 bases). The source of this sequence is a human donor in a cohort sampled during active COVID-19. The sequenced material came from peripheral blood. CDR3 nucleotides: TGTGCCAGCAGCCGGGGGGACACTGAAGCTTTCTTT. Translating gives CASSRGDTEAFF.